Following are 26 T cell receptor beta chains from one sample sequenced in a study of blood T cell repertoires in COVID-19. Here immunoSEQ multiplex PCR was the method, and the copy in TCRdb shows in-frame clones only, minus some. The sample consists of tens of thousands of clones, about 81% of them appearing once. The material sequenced was peripheral blood. The receptor source for this set is a man aged 55 to 70 with COVID-19, enrolled during active disease.

In this sample, this clone turned up a few times. V is TRBV5-5 and J is TRBJ2-1; D unclear. V lost 4 bases to trimming and J lost 7 bases, with 9 bases between them. Germline CDR1 and CDR2: SGHKS and YYEKEE (reference sequence). CDR3 size: 12 residues. The CDR3 loop reads CASSPGWNEQFF. The CDR3, as DNA: TGTGCCAGCAGCCCCGGGTGGAATGAGCAGTTCTTC.

The chain links TRBV5-4 to TRBJ2-7, with D perhaps matching TRBD2 (6 bases). This CDR3 has 15 amino acids. CDR1 and CDR2 from the germline V gene are SGHNT and YYREEE (reference sequence). The germline V and J ends were trimmed by 4 bases and 2 bases, with 16 bases remaining between them. DNA of the CDR3: TGTGCCAGCAGCCCGCCGGGACTGCTAACCTACGAGCAGTACTTC. It is translated as CASSPPGLLTYEQYF.

The chain joins TRBV29-1 to TRBJ1-4; 8 bases line up with TRBD1. Unmatched junction bases numbered 8, after V lost 6 bases and J lost 8 bases. Germline V gives CDR1 SQVTM, CDR2 ANQGSEA. The CDR3 is made up of 13 amino acids. In DNA, the CDR3 is TGCAGCGTGGAGGACAGGGTTCAAGAAAAACTGTTTTTT. This gives the protein CSVEDRVQEKLFF.

J is TRBJ1-1 and V is TRBV7-9; 8 bases map to TRBD1. The J segment lost 3 bases and the V segment lost 4 bases, leaving 19 bases of the junction unmatched. There are 19 residues in the CDR3. Per the germline V gene, CDR1 is SEHNR and CDR2 is FQNEAQ (reference sequence). As DNA, the CDR3 is TGTGCCAGCAGCTCGACCTACCGGGACAGGAGACGCGAAGACACTGAAGCTTTCTTT. Translation gives CASSSTYRDRRREDTEAFF.

This chain connects TRBV28 to TRBJ2-7; 7 nucleotides agree with TRBD1. The V and J ends lost 5 bases and 2 bases, in that order; junction bases with no gene match: 9. This CDR3 comprises 15 residues. CDR1 MDHEN and CDR2 SYDVKM come from the germline V gene. CDR3 DNA sequence: TGTGCCAGCAGTCCCAGGGGGACGGCAACCTACGAGCAGTACTTC. This encodes CASSPRGTATYEQYF.

The V call is TRBV19, the J call TRBJ2-2; unclear D gene. Deletions cut 1 base from V and 4 bases from J, with 7 bases between. The germline V gene encodes CDR1 LNHDA and CDR2 SQIVND (reference sequence). The CDR3 loop spans 14 amino acids. The CDR3 reads CASSIAVSTGELFF. The CDR3 nucleotides are TGTGCCAGTAGTATAGCGGTGAGCACCGGGGAGCTGTTTTTT.

The CDR3: CAIRGQESSYEQYF. The CDR3 DNA sequence: TGTGCCATCAGAGGACAGGAATCCTCCTACGAGCAGTACTTC. The J gene is TRBJ2-7, the V gene TRBV10-3; TRBD1 aligns across 7 bases. This CDR3 comprises 14 residues. With 6 bases clipped from V and 0 bases from J, the junction kept 5 bases outside the gene matches. CDR1 is ENHRY, CDR2 SYGVKD, per germline.

V and J are TRBV9 and TRBJ2-5; D not certain. Germline V CDR1 and CDR2: SGDLS, YYNGEE. Trimming stripped 0 bases from V and 1 base from J, with 10 bases between. The CDR3 covers 15 residues. The CDR3 reads CASSVVTRIQETQYF. As DNA, the CDR3 is TGTGCCAGCAGCGTAGTGACTCGCATCCAAGAGACCCAGTACTTC.

The V call is TRBV29-1, the J call TRBJ2-7, with 8 bases that match TRBD2. With V trimmed by 7 bases and J by 3 bases, 8 bases remained unmatched. The CDR3 covers 13 residues. In germline, CDR1 is SQVTM, CDR2 ANQGSEA. The CDR3 DNA sequence: TGCAGCGCCCGGGAGGGCGGACTCTACGAGCAGTACTTC. Its protein is CSAREGGLYEQYF.

This chain connects TRBV2 to TRBJ2-3; TRBD1 matches at 7 bases. After removal of 7 bases from V and 0 bases from J, the junction contained 1 base not matched to a gene. The CDR3 runs 13 residues. CDR1 SNHLY and CDR2 FYNNEI come from the germline V gene. This CDR3 is CASKGASTDTQYF. CDR3 DNA sequence: TGTGCCAGCAAGGGGGCAAGCACAGATACGCAGTATTTT.

The genes are TRBV20-1 and TRBJ2-7; 7 positions agree with TRBD1. The junction had 12 bases not matched to a gene; V was cut back by 3 bases and J by 1 base. The CDR3 is made up of 16 amino acids. CDR1 is DFQATT and CDR2 is SNEGSKA in the germline V gene (reference sequence). CDR3 DNA sequence: TGCAGTGCTAGTGCACGGGACAGTGGTGTATCCTACGAGCAGTACTTC. Amino acid sequence: CSASARDSGVSYEQYF.

This clone was observed a single time. The rearrangement links TRBV3-1 (or the pseudogene TRBV3-2) to TRBJ1-3; D might be TRBD1 (6 bases). This CDR3 spans 16 amino acids. Per germline, CDR1 LGHDT and CDR2 YNNKEL (reference sequence). Trimming left V 7 bases short and J 3 bases short, with 19 bases between. The CDR3 region has the DNA TGTGCCAGCACCAAGTCGGGGGGCGCGGGTGGAAACACCATATATTTT. Protein: CASTKSGGAGGNTIYF.

The sample holds a few counts of this clone. The chain uses TRBV5-8 and TRBJ1-4, with a tentative D call TRBD1 (5 bases). V lost 0 bases and J lost 8, with 20 bases in between. The CDR3 is made up of 17 amino acids. CDR1 is SGHTS, CDR2 YDEGEE, per germline. The CDR3 loop reads CASSLAISGQGIEKLFF. Here the CDR3 DNA reads TGTGCCAGCAGCTTGGCTATTTCCGGGCAGGGTATAGAAAAACTGTTTTTT.

The J gene is TRBJ1-3, the V gene TRBV5-5; 8 nucleotides line up with TRBD1. CDR3 length: 15 amino acids. With 0 bases clipped from V and 3 bases from J, the junction kept 2 bases outside the gene matches. CDR1 is SGHKS and CDR2 is YYEKEE in the germline V gene (reference sequence). DNA for the CDR3: TGTGCCAGCAGCTTGGCAGGGGGCTTTGGAAACACCATATATTTT. Translating gives CASSLAGGFGNTIYF.

CDR3 residues: CSASMTSGGETQYF. As DNA, the CDR3 is TGCAGTGCTAGTATGACTAGCGGGGGGGAGACCCAGTACTTC. The chain uses TRBV20-1 and TRBJ2-5, with TRBD2 matching over 13 bases. Losses at the gene ends were 3 bases for V and 5 bases for J; bases not matched to a gene: 3. The germline CDR1 and CDR2 sequences are DFQATT and SNEGSKA (reference sequence). The CDR3 runs 14 residues.

V usage is TRBV6-2 or TRBV6-3 and J usage is TRBJ2-5; 9 bases agree with TRBD2. This CDR3 contains 19 residues. Trimming took 6 bases from V and 1 from J; bases not matched to a gene: 18. Germline V CDR1 and CDR2: MNHEY, SVGEGT. CDR3 nucleotides: TGTGCCAGCAGCTCCCGAGAGAGTTCTCGGCGGGAGGGCCAAGAGACCCAGTACTTC. Translated, it gives CASSSRESSRREGQETQYF.

V usage is TRBV27 and J usage is TRBJ1-1; tentatively, D is TRBD1 (6 bases). Germline V gene lookup returns CDR1 MNHEY and CDR2 SMNVEV (reference sequence). V dropped 2 bases and J dropped 6 bases, with 10 bases sitting between them. The CDR3 has 13 residues. The CDR3 spells CASSLRGGAEAFF. CDR3 bases: TGTGCCAGCAGTTTAAGAGGGGGGGCTGAAGCTTTCTTT.

This rearrangement joins TRBV9 to TRBJ1-1; unclear D gene. With 4 bases removed from V and 10 bases from J, the gap between germline ends came to 11 bases. The germline V gene encodes CDR1 SGDLS and CDR2 YYNGEE. The CDR3 spans 11 residues. The DNA for the CDR3 is TGTGCCAGCAGCTCAGGCACGGCAGCTTTCTTT. This translates into CASSSGTAAFF.

CDR3 sequence: CASSSTVAGTGELFF. In DNA, the CDR3 is TGCGCCAGCAGCTCGACGGTAGCGGGGACCGGGGAGCTGTTTTTT. The chain uses TRBV5-1 and TRBJ2-2; 8 bases are a match to TRBD2. The CDR3 consists of 15 residues. Looked up from germline, CDR1 is SGHRS and CDR2 is YFSETQ. V trimming: 3 bases; J trimming: 5 bases; junction bases outside the gene matches: 6.

The rearrangement joins TRBV10-3 to TRBJ2-2; 7 bases line up with TRBD1. Trimming at V came to 6 bases and at J to 6 bases, leaving 7 bases not matched to a gene. Per germline, CDR1 ENHRY and CDR2 SYGVKD. CDR3 size: 14 residues. The CDR3: CAIRAAQGAGELFF. CDR3 bases: TGTGCCATCAGGGCGGCGCAGGGGGCCGGGGAGCTGTTTTTT.

The V call is TRBV7-9, the J call TRBJ1-1, with 9 bases matching TRBD1. V shed 5 bases, J shed 1 base, and the junction held 2 bases outside the gene matches. Germline V lookup: CDR1 SEHNR, CDR2 FQNEAQ (reference sequence). There are 14 residues in the CDR3. This chain's CDR3 is CASSGTGPNTEAFF. CDR3 coding DNA: TGTGCCAGCAGCGGGACAGGGCCGAACACTGAAGCTTTCTTT.

This rearrangement joins TRBV5-5 to TRBJ2-3, with 9 bases identical to TRBD2. The CDR3 is 13 amino acids. The germline V gene encodes CDR1 SGHKS and CDR2 YYEKEE (reference sequence). V lost 1 base and J lost 12; bases outside the gene matches: 6. The CDR3 spells CASSLTASGTQYF. The CDR3 nucleotides read TGTGCCAGCAGCTTGACGGCTAGCGGGACCCAGTATTTT. Drawing the rest from reference TRBV5-5 and TRBJ2-3, the complete variable domain is DAGVTQSPTHLIKTRGQQVTLRCSPISGHKSVSWYQQVLGQGPQFIFQYYEKEERGRGNFPDRFSARQFPNYSSELNVNALLLGDSALYLCASSLTASGTQYFGPGTRLTVL.

The CDR3 region is CASSLPQGGQGQYF. The DNA for the CDR3 is TGTGCCAGCAGCCTCCCACAGGGGGGGCAAGGGCAGTACTTC. J is TRBJ2-7 and V is TRBV5-6, with D possibly being TRBD1 (8 bases). The CDR3 consists of 14 residues. Trimming took 4 bases from V and 9 from J, leaving 20 bases between them. Germline loops: CDR1 SGHDT, CDR2 YYEEEE. The complete variable domain, with remaining parts taken from reference TRBV5-6 and TRBJ2-7, reads DAGVTQSPTHLIKTRGQQVTLRCSPKSGHDTVSWYQQALGQGPQFIFQYYEEEERQRGNFPDRFSGHQFPNYSSELNVNALLLGDSALYLCASSLPQGGQGQYFGPGTRLTVT.

The gene calls are TRBV7-3 and TRBJ2-3; 7 bases fit TRBD2. V was clipped by 0 bases and J by 2 bases; unmatched bases: 2. From germline, CDR1 is SGHTA and CDR2 FQGTGA. The CDR3 runs to 15 residues. CDR3 in amino acids: CASSLTSGDTDTQYF. The CDR3 bases are TGTGCCAGCAGCTTAACCAGCGGGGACACAGATACGCAGTATTTT.

V and J are TRBV2 and TRBJ2-1; 7 bases align to TRBD1. This CDR3 contains 16 residues. V was clipped by 1 base and J by 9 bases; unmatched bases: 12. In germline, CDR1 is SNHLY, CDR2 FYNNEI. The CDR3 DNA follows: TGTGCCAGCAGTGAAGGAGGGGGCTCACTCACGGGTGAGCAGTTCTTC. It yields the protein CASSEGGGSLTGEQFF.

Judged by abundance, this clone is medium-sized. The chain is built from TRBV18 and TRBJ2-2; TRBD2 aligns across 10 bases. The CDR3 is made up of 16 amino acids. Germline V gene lookup returns CDR1 KGHSH and CDR2 LQKENI. J was trimmed by 4 bases and V by 1 base; bases with no gene match: 3. The CDR3 region is CASSPLPSGSTGELFF. CDR3 coding DNA: TGTGCCAGCTCACCACTGCCTAGCGGGAGCACCGGGGAGCTGTTTTTT.